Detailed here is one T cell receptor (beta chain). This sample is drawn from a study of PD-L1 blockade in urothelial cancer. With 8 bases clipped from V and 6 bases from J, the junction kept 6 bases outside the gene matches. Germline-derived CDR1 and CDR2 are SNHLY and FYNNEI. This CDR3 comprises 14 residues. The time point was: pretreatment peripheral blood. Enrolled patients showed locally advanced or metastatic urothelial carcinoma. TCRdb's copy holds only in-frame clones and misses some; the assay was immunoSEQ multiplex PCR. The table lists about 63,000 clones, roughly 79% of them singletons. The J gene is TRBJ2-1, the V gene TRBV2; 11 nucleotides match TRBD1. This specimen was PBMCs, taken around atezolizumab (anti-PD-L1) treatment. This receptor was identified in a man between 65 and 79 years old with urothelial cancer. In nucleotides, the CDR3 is TGTGCCAGCTTGTTCGGGACAGGGGGCAATGAGCAGTTCTTC. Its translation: CASLFGTGGNEQFF.